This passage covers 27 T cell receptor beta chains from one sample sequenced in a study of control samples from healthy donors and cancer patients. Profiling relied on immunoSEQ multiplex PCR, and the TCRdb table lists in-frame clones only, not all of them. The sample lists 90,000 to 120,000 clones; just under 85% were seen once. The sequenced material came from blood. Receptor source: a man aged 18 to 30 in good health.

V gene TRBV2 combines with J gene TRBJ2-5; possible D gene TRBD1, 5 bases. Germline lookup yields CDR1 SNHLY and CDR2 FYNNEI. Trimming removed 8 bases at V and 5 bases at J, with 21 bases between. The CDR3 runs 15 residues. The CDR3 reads CASDGAGLRRETQYF. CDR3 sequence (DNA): TGTGCCAGCGATGGGGCAGGGTTGAGGCGCGAGACCCAGTACTTC.

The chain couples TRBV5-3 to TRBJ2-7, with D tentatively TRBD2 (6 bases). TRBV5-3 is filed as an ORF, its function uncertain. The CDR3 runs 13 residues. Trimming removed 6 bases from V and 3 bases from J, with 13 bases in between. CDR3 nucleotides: TGTGCCAGAATGCTTCGGGGGATCTACGAGCAGTACTTC. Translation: CARMLRGIYEQYF.

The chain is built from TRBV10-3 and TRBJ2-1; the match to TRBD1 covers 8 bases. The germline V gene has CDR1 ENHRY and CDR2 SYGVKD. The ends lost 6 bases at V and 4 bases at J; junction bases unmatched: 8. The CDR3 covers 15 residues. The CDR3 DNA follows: TGTGCCATCAGGACAGGGGACGGACCGTACAATGAGCAGTTCTTC. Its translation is CAIRTGDGPYNEQFF.

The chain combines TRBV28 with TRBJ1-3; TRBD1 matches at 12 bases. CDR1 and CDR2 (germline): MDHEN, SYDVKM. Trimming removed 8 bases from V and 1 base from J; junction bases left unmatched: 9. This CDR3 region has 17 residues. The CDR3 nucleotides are TGTGCCAGCGCCAAACCGGGACAGGGGGCATCTGGAAACACCATATATTTT. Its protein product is CASAKPGQGASGNTIYF.

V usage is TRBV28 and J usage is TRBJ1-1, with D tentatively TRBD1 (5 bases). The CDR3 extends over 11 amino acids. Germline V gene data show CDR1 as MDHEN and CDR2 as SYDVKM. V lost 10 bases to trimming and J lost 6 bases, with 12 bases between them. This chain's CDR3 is CATKEGSEAFF. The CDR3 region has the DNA TGTGCCACCAAGGAGGGGTCTGAAGCTTTCTTT. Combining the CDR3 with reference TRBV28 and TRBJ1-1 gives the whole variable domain DVKVTQSSRYLVKRTGEKVFLECVQDMDHENMFWYRQDPGLGLRLIYFSYDVKMKEKGDIPEGYSVSREKKERFSLILESASTNQTSMYLCATKEGSEAFFGQGTRLTVV.

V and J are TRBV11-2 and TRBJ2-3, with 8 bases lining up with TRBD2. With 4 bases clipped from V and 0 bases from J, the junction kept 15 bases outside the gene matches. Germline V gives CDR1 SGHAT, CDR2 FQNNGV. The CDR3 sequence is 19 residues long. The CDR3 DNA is TGTGCCAGCAGCTCACCTTGGGATAGCGGGGCGCTTAGCACAGATACGCAGTATTTT. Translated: CASSSPWDSGALSTDTQYF. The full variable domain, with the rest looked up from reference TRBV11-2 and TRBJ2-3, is EAGVAQSPRYKIIEKRQSVAFWCNPISGHATLYWYQQILGQGPKLLIQFQNNGVVDDSQLPKDRFSAERLKGVDSTLKIQPAKLEDSAVYLCASSSPWDSGALSTDTQYFGPGTRLTVL.

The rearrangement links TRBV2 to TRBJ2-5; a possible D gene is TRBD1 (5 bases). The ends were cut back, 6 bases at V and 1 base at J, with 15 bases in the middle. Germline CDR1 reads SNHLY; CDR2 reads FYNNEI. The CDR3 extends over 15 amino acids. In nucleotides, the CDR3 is TGTGCCAGCAGCAGGAACAGGACCCCCCAAGAGACCCAGTACTTC. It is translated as CASSRNRTPQETQYF.

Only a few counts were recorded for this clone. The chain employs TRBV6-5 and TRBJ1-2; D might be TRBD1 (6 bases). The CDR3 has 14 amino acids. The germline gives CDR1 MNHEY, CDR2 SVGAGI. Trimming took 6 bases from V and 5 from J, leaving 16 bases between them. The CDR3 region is CASSDAGGRYGYTF. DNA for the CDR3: TGTGCCAGCAGCGACGCGGGGGGGCGATATGGCTACACCTTC.

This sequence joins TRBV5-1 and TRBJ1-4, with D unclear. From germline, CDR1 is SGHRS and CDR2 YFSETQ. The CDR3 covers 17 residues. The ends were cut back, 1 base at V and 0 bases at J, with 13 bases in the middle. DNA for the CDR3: TGCGCCAGCAGCTTGTCACAGATTTCCCCAACTAATGAAAAACTGTTTTTT. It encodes CASSLSQISPTNEKLFF.

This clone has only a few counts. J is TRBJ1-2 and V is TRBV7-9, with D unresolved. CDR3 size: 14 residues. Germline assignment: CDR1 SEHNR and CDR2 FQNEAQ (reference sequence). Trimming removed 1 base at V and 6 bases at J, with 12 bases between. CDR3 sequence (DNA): TGTGCCAGCAGCTTAGGGCCCGCTAGGGATGGCTACACCTTC. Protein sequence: CASSLGPARDGYTF.

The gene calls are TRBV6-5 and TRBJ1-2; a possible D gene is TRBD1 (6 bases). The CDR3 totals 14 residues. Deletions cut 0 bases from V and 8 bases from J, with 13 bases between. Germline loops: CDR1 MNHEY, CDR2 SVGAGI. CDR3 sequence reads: CASSYSGPQGGYTF. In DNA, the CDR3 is TGTGCCAGCAGTTACTCGGGACCACAGGGCGGCTACACCTTC.

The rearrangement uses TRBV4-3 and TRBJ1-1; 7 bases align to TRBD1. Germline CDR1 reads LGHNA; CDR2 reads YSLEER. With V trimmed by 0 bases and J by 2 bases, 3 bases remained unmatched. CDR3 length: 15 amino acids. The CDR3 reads CASSQDQGGNTEAFF. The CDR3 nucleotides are TGCGCCAGCAGCCAAGATCAGGGGGGTAACACTGAAGCTTTCTTT.

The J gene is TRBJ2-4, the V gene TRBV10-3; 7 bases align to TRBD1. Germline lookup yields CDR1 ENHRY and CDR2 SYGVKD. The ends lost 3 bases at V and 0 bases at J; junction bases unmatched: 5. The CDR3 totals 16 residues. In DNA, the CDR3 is TGTGCCATCAGTGAAGGGCCAGGGGGAGCCAAAAACATTCAGTACTTC. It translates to CAISEGPGGAKNIQYF.

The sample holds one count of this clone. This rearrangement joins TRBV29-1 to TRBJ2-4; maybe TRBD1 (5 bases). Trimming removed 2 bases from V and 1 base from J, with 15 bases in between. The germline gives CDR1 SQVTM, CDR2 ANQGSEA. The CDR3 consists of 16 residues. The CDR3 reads CSVESQGMGAKNIQYF. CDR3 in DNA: TGCAGCGTTGAATCGCAGGGTATGGGGGCCAAAAACATTCAGTACTTC.

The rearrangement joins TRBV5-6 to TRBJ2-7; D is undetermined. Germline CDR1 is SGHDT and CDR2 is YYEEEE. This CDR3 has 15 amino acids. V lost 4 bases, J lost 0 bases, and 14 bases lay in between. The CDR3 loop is CASSPVPGYSYEQYV. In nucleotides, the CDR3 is TGTGCCAGCAGCCCCGTACCCGGGTACTCCTACGAGCAGTACGTC.

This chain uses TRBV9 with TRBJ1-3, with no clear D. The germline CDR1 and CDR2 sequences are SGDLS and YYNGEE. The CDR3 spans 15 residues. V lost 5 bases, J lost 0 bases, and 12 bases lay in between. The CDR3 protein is CASRKESSSGNTIYF. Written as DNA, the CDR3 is TGTGCCAGCAGAAAGGAATCCAGCTCTGGAAACACCATATATTTT.

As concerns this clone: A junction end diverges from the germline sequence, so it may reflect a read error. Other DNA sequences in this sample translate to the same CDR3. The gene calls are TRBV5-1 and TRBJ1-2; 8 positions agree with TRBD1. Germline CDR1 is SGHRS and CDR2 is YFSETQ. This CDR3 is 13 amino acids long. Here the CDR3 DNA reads TGCGCCAGCAGCCCCAGGGGGCAGAATGGTTACACCTTC. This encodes CASSPRGQNGYTF.

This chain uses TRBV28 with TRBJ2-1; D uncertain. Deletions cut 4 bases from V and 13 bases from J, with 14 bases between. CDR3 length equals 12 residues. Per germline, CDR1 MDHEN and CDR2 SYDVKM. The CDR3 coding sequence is TGTGCCAGCAGTTCCTTTGAACCAAAACAGTTCTTC. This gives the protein CASSSFEPKQFF.

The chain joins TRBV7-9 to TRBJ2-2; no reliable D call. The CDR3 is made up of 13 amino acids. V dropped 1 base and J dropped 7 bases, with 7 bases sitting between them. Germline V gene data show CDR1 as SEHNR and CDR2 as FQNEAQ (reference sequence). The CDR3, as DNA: TGTGCCAGCAGCTTAGTCCTCCTCGGGGAGCTGTTTTTT. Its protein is CASSLVLLGELFF.

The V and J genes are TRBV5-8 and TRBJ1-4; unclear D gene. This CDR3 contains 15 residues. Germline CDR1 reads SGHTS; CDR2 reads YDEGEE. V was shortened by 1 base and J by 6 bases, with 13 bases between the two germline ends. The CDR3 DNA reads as TGTGCCAGCAGCTTGTGGGCCGCCCGTGATGAAAAACTGTTTTTT. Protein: CASSLWAARDEKLFF.

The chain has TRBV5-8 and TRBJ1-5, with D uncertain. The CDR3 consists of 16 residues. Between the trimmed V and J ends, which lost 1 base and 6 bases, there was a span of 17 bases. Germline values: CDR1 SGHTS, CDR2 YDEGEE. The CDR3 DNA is TGTGCCAGCAGCTTGTCTGGATCCAGAAAGGGTCAGCCCCAGCATTTT. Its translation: CASSLSGSRKGQPQHF.

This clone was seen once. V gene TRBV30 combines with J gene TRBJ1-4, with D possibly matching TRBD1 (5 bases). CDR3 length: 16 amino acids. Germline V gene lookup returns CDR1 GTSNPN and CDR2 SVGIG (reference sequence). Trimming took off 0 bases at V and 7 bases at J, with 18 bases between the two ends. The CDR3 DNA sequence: TGTGCCTGGAGTGTACGGGCAGGGCGAGATAGTGAAAAACTGTTTTTT. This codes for CAWSVRAGRDSEKLFF. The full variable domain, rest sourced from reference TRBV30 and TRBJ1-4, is SQTIHQWPATLVQPVGSPLSLECTVEGTSNPNLYWYRQAAGRGLQLLFYSVGIGQISSEVPQNLSASRPQDRQFILSSKKLLLSDSGFYLCAWSVRAGRDSEKLFFGSGTQLSVL.

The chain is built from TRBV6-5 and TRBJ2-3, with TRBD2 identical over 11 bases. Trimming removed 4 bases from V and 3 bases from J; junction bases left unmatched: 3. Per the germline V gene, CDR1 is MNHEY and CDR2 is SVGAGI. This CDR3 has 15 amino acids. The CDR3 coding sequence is TGTGCCAGCAGTTGGGGGACTAGCGGTACAGATACGCAGTATTTT. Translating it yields CASSWGTSGTDTQYF.

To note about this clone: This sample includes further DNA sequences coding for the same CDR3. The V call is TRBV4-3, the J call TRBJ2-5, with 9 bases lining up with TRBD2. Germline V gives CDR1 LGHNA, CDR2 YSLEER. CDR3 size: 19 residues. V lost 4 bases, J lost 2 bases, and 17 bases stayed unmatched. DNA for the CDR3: TGCGCCAGCAGCCCCCGGTCGGGGCGGGGGGGGGCAAATCAAGAGACCCAGTACTTC. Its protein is CASSPRSGRGGANQETQYF.

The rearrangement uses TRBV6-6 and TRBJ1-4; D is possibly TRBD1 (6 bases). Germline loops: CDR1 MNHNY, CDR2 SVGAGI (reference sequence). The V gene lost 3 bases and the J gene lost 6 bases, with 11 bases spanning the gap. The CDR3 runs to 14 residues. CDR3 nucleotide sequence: TGTGCCAGCAGTTATCACAGGGAGGATGAAAAACTGTTTTTT. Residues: CASSYHREDEKLFF.

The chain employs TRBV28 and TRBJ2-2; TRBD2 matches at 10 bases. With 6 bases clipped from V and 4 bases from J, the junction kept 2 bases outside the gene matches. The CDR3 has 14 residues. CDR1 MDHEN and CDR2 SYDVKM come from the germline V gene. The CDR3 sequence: CASSSGGGTGELFF. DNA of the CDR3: TGTGCCAGCAGCAGCGGGGGGGGCACCGGGGAGCTGTTTTTT. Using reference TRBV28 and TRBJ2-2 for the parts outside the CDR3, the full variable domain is DVKVTQSSRYLVKRTGEKVFLECVQDMDHENMFWYRQDPGLGLRLIYFSYDVKMKEKGDIPEGYSVSREKKERFSLILESASTNQTSMYLCASSSGGGTGELFFGEGSRLTVL.

In DNA form, the CDR3 reads TGTGCCAGCAGCTTGGAAGATTGGGTCAACACCGGGGAGCTGTTTTTT. It specifies CASSLEDWVNTGELFF. V usage is TRBV5-5 and J usage is TRBJ2-2; D is undetermined. CDR3 length: 16 amino acids. Germline CDR1 reads SGHKS; CDR2 reads YYEKEE (reference sequence). The V end was cut by 0 bases, the J end by 2 bases, with 11 bases between.